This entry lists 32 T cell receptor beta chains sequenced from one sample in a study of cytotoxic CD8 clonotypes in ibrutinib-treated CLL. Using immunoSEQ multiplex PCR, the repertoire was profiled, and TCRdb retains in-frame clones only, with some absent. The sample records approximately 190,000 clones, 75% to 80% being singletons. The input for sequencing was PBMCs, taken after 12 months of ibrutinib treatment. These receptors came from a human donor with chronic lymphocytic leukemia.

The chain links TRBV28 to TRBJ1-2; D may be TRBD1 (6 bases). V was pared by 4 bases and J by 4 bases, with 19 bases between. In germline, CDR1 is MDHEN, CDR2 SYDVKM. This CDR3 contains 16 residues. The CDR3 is CASSYSVRVGGYGYTF. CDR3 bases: TGTGCCAGCAGTTATAGTGTTCGGGTAGGGGGCTATGGCTACACCTTC.

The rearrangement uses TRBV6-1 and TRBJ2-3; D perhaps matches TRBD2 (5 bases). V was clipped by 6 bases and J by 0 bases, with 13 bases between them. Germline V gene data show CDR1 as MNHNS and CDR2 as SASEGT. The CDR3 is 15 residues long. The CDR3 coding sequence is TGTGCCAGCAGCTTCCAACTAGGGAGCACAGATACGCAGTATTTT. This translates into CASSFQLGSTDTQYF.

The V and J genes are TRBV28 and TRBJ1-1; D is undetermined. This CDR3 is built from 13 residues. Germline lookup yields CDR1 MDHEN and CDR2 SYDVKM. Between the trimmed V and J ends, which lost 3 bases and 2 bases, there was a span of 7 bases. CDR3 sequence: CASSFRRNTEAFF. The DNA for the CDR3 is TGTGCCAGCAGTTTTCGACGAAACACTGAAGCTTTCTTT.

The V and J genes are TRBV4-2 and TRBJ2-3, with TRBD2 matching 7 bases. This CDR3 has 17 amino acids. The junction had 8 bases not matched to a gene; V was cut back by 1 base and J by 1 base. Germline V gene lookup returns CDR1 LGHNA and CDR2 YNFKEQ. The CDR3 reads CASSQALTSLGTDTQYF. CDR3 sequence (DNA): TGTGCCAGCAGCCAAGCCTTGACTAGCCTTGGCACAGATACGCAGTATTTT.

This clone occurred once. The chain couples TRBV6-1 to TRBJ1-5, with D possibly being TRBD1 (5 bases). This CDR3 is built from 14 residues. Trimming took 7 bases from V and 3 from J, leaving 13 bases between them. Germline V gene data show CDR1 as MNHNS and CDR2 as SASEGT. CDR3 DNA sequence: TGTGCCAGCAAATTTGGGGGTCACAATCAGCCCCAGCATTTT. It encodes CASKFGGHNQPQHF.

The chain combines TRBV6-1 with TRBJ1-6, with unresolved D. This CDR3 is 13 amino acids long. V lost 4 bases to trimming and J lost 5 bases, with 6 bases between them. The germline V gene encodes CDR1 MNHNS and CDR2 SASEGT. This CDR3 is CASSGVDNSPLHF. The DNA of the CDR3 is TGTGCCAGCAGTGGTGTCGATAATTCACCCCTCCACTTT.

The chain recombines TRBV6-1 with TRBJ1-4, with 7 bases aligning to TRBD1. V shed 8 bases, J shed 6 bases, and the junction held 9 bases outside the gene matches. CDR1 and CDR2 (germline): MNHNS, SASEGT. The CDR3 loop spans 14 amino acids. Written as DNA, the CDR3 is TGTGCCAGCTTCGACAGGGTATGGGATGAAAAACTGTTTTTT. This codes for CASFDRVWDEKLFF.

CDR3 in DNA: TGTGCCAGCAGCTTGTTAGGCCAGCCCCAGCATTTT. It specifies CASSLLGQPQHF. The gene calls are TRBV7-2 and TRBJ1-5; D not resolved. V gave up 3 bases and J gave up 7 bases, with 7 bases separating them. CDR1 is SGHTA, CDR2 FQGNSA, per germline. This CDR3 is 12 amino acids long.

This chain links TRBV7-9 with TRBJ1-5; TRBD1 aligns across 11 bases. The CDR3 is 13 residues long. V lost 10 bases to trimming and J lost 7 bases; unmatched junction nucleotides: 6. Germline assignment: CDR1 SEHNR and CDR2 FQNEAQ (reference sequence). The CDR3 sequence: CATGTGGGQPQHF. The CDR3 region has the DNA TGTGCCACCGGGACAGGGGGAGGGCAGCCCCAGCATTTT.

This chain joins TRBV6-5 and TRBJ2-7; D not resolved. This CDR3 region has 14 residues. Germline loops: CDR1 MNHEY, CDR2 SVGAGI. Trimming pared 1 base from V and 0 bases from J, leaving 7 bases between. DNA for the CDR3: TGTGCCAGCAGTTACTTTGAGGACTCCTACGAGCAGTACTTC. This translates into CASSYFEDSYEQYF.

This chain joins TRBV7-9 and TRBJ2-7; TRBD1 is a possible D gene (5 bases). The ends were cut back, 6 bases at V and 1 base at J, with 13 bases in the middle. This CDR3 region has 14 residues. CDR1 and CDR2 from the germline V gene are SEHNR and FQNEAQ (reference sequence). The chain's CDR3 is CASSQQALSYEQYF. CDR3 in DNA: TGTGCCAGCAGTCAACAGGCGTTGTCCTACGAGCAGTACTTC.

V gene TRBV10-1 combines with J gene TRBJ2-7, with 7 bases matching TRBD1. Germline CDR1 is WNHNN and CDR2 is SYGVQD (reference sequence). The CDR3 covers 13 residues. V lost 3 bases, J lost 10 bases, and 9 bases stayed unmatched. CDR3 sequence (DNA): TGCGCCAGCAGTGACTTGTTAGGGGGCGCCCAGTACTTC. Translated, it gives CASSDLLGGAQYF.

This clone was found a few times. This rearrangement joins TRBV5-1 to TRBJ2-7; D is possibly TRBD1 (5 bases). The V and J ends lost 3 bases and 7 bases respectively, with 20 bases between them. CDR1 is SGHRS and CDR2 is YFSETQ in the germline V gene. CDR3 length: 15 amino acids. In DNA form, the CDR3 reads TGCGCCAGCAGCTGGCCGGTGACCAGGGCTGGTGAGCAGTACTTC. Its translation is CASSWPVTRAGEQYF.

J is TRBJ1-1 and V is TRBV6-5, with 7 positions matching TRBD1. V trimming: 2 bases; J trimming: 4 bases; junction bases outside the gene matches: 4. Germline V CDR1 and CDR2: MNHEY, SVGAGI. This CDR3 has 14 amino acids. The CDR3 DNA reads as TGTGCCAGCAGTTACCTACAGGGGCTCACTGAAGCTTTCTTT. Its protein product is CASSYLQGLTEAFF.

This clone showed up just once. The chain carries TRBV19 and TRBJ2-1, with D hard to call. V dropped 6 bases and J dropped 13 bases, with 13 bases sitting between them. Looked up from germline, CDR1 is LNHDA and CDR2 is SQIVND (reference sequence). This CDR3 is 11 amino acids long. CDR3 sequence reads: CASRDIESQFF. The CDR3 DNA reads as TGTGCCAGTAGGGATATCGAGAGTCAGTTCTTC.

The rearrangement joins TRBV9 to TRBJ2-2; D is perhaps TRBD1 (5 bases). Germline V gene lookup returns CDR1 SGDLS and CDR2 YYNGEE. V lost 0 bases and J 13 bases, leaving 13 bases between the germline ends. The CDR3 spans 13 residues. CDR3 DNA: TGTGCCAGCAGCGTAGAGGCGGCAGGGTGGCTGTTTTTT. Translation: CASSVEAAGWLFF.

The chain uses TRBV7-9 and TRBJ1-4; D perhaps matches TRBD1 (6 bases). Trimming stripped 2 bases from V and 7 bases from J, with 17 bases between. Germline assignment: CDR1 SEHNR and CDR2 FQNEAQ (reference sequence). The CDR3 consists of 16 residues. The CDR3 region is CASSLTGGGGSEKLFF. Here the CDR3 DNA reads TGTGCCAGCAGCTTAACCGGCGGGGGCGGGAGTGAAAAACTGTTTTTT.

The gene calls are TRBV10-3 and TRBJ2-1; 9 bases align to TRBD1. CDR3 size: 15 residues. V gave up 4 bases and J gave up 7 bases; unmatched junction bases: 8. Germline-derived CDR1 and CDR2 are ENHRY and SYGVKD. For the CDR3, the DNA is TGTGCCATCAGTGCAGCCGGGACAGGGAGGAATGAGCAGTTCTTC. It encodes CAISAAGTGRNEQFF.

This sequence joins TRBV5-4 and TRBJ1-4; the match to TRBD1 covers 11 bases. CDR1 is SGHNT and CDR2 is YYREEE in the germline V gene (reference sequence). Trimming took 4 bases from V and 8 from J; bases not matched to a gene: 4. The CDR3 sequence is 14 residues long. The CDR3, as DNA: TGTGCCAGCAGCGCGGGACAGGGGGGCGAAAAACTGTTTTTT. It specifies CASSAGQGGEKLFF.

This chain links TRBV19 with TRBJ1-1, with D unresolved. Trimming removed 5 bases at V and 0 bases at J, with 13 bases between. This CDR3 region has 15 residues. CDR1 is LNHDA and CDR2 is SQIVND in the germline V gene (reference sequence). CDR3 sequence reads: CASSPGWAMNTEAFF. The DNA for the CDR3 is TGTGCCAGTAGTCCCGGGTGGGCTATGAACACTGAAGCTTTCTTT.

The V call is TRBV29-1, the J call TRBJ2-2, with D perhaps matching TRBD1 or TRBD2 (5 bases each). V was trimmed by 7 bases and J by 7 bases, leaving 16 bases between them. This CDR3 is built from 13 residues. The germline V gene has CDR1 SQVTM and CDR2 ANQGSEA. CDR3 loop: CSGYLSGSGELFF. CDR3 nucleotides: TGCAGCGGTTATTTGTCAGGGAGCGGGGAGCTGTTTTTT.

CDR3 protein: CASSSRQGTNEKLFF. CDR3 DNA: TGTGCCAGCAGCTCAAGACAGGGGACTAATGAAAAACTGTTTTTT. This chain joins TRBV5-4 and TRBJ1-4; 8 bases agree with TRBD1. The CDR3 has 15 residues. The V gene end was trimmed by 3 bases and the J gene end by 2 bases; junction bases not matched to a gene: 3. Germline lookup yields CDR1 SGHNT and CDR2 YYREEE (reference sequence).

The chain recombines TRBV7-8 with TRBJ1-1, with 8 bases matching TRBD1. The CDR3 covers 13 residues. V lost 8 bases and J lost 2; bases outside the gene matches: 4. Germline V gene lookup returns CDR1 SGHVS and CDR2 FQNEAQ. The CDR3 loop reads CASRDRGNTEAFF. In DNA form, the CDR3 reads TGTGCCAGCCGAGACAGGGGAAACACTGAAGCTTTCTTT.

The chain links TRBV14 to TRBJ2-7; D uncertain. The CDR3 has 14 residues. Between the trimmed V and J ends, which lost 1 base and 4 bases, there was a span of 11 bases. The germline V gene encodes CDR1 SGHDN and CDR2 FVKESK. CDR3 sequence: CASSQGAHCYEQYF. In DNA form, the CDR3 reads TGTGCCAGCAGCCAAGGCGCGCACTGTTACGAGCAGTACTTC.

The CDR3 is CASSAGLAGAGGELFF. Written as DNA, the CDR3 is TGTGCCAGCAGCGCCGGTCTAGCGGGGGCAGGAGGGGAGCTGTTTTTT. The gene calls are TRBV5-4 and TRBJ2-2; 10 positions agree with TRBD2. CDR1 SGHNT and CDR2 YYREEE come from the germline V gene (reference sequence). The CDR3 runs 16 residues. Trimming at V came to 4 bases and at J to 8 bases, leaving 11 bases not matched to a gene.

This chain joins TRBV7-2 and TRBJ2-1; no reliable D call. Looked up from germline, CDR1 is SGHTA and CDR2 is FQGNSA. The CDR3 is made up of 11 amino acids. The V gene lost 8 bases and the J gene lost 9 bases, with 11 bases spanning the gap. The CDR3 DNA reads TGTGCCAGCTCATGGCTAGGTGAGCAGTTCTTC. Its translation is CASSWLGEQFF.

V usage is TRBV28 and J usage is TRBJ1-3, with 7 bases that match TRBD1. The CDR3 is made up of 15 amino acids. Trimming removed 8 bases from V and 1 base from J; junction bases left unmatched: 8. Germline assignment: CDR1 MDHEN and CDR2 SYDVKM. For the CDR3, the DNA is TGTGCCAGCGCCCCTAACAGGGGATCTGGAAACACCATATATTTT. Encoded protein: CASAPNRGSGNTIYF.

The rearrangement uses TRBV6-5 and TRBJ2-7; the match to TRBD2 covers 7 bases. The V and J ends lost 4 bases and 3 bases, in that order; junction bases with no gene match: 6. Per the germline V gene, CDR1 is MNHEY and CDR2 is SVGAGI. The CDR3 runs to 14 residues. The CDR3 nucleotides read TGTGCCAGCAGTTCGACTAGCTCCTTCTACGAGCAGTACTTC. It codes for CASSSTSSFYEQYF.

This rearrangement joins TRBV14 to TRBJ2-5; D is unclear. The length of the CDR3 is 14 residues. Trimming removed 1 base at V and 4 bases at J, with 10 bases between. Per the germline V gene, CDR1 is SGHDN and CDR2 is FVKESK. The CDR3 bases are TGTGCCAGCAGCCAAGGTTACTTCGCAGAGACCCAGTACTTC. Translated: CASSQGYFAETQYF.

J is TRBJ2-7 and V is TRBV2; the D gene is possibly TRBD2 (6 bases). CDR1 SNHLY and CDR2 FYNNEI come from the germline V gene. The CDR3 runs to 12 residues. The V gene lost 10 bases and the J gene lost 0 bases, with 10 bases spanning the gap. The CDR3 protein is CANRDSSYEQYF. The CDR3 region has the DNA TGTGCCAACCGGGACTCCTCCTACGAGCAGTACTTC.

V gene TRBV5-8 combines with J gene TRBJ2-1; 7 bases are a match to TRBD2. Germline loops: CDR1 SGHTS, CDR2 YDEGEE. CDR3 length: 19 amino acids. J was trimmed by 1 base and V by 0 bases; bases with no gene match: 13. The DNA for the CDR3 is TGTGCCAGCAGCTTGGGCCGAGCGGGGCTTCTATTTTCCTACAATGAGCAGTTCTTC. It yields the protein CASSLGRAGLLFSYNEQFF.

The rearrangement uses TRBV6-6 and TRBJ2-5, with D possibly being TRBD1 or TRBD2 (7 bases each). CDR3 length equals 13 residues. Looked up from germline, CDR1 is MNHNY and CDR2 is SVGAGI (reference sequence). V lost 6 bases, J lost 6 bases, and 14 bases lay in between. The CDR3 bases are TGTGCCAGCAGCAGCGGGACAGTACAGACCCAGTACTTC. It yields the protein CASSSGTVQTQYF.